The 4 T cell receptor beta chains below all came from one sample that was sequenced in a study of human T cells and chemical hapten exposure. In TCRdb, the RACE reads were re-called with MiXCR into one record per CDR3 protein. The table records roughly 380,000 distinct CDR3 sequences, roughly 4.6% of them present only once. The time point here: pre-sensitization, week 0. Treatment denoted: therapeutic diphenylcyclopropenone sensitization with weekly scalp DPC. This specimen consisted of whole blood, obtained in connection with sensitization to the hapten diphenylcyclopropenone (DPC). These receptors came from a woman aged 45-65 years with alopecia areata. Some clones in this sample may be carry-over from other donors' samples.

In this sample, this clonotype turned up a few times. This rearrangement joins TRBV5-1 to TRBJ1-1; TRBD1 might be the D (5 bases). Germline CDR1 SGHRS, CDR2 YFSETQ. V was trimmed by 3 bases and J by 7 bases, leaving 19 bases between them. The CDR3 has 15 amino acids. The CDR3 nucleotides read TGCGCCAGCAGCTCCCTCCACAGGAGTGTTGTTGAAGCTTTCTTT. Translating it yields CASSSLHRSVVEAFF.

This clonotype has just a few counts. The J gene is TRBJ2-7, the V gene TRBV9; 8 bases match TRBD2. V was pared by 0 bases and J by 8 bases, with 7 bases of the junction left unmatched. This CDR3 is 14 amino acids long. Germline V CDR1 and CDR2: SGDLS, YYNGEE. The CDR3 spells CASSVGSGGPQQYF. The CDR3 DNA reads TGTGCCAGCAGCGTAGGCTCGGGGGGGCCGCAGCAGTACTTC.

In this sample, this clonotype turned up a few times. V is TRBV7-6 and J is TRBJ2-1; 15 bases line up with TRBD2. V gave up 4 bases and J gave up 2 bases; unmatched junction bases: 3. CDR3 length: 17 amino acids. CDR1 and CDR2 (germline): SGHVS, FNYEAQ. The chain's CDR3 is CASSWGLAGGAYNEQFF. The CDR3 DNA sequence: TGTGCCAGCAGCTGGGGACTAGCGGGAGGAGCCTACAATGAGCAGTTCTTC.

This clonotype was seen a handful of times. V is TRBV6-5 and J is TRBJ1-4; D unresolved. The CDR3 sequence is 12 residues long. Germline values: CDR1 MNHEY, CDR2 SVGAGI. Trimming took off 6 bases at V and 12 bases at J, with 14 bases between the two ends. The DNA of the CDR3 is TGTGCCAGCAGCACACCCGGGGAGGAACTGTTTTTT. Translated, it gives CASSTPGEELFF.